This T cell receptor (beta chain) emerged from a study of blood T cell repertoires in COVID-19. On the study more broadly: Spain, Italy and the United States supplied samples that represented acute and convalescent COVID-19. The cDNA or gDNA used as material had been derived from T cells, B-cell-depleted T cells, or PBMCs.

Per the original data handling: Estimation of nucleated cell counts was performed using reference gene primer amplification. The method was immunoSEQ multiplex PCR; TCRdb's version includes in-frame clones alone and lacks a portion of them. The V and J calls and clone size were taken over from that table, and D and trimming were inferred from the DNA. Of almost 200,000 clones detected, 85% appear once; the ten largest clones hold under 0.95%. Seattle patients were enrolled during active infection and followed longitudinally. This sequence originates from a man aged 55 to 70 with COVID-19, enrolled during active disease. Material: peripheral blood.

The CDR3 DNA sequence: TGTGCCACTGGGCAGCCAAACACCGGGGAGCTGTTTTTT. Protein sequence: CATGQPNTGELFF. The J gene is TRBJ2-2, the V gene TRBV28; no definite D call. The CDR3 totals 13 residues. CDR1 and CDR2 from the germline V gene are MDHEN and SYDVKM. V gave up 10 bases and J gave up 2 bases, with 11 bases separating them.